Each of the 5 T cell receptor beta chains below was sequenced from the same sample in a study of a mutant IDH1 vaccine in newly diagnosed glioma. Their specific antigens are unknown. TCRdb's copy holds only in-frame clones and misses some; the assay was immunoSEQ multiplex PCR. The sample lists 40,000 to 55,000 clones, 70% to 80% occurring once. The time point: week 35, safety follow-up. Doses comprised 300 ug of mutant IDH1 20-mer peptide each, plus topical imiquimod. The input for sequencing was PBMCs, taken from a glioma patient whose treatment included an IDH1 peptide vaccine. Every receptor here comes from a man between 40 and 49 years old with glioma.

This clone appeared a single time. The rearrangement uses TRBV21-1 and TRBJ2-1; TRBD2, the table's D call, lacks a check against the DNA. TRBV21-1 is flagged as a pseudogene. The CDR3 consists of 22 residues. The CDR3 here is CASSKVFEGPITSVSSYNEQFF. The DNA for the CDR3 is TGTGCCAGCAGCAAAGTATTTGAGGGACCGATAACTAGCGTAAGCTCCTACAATGAGCAGTTCTTC.

This chain uses TRBV29-1 with TRBJ2-7; 7 nucleotides line up with TRBD1. This CDR3 contains 13 residues. Looked up from germline, CDR1 is SQVTM and CDR2 is ANQGSEA. The J segment lost 3 bases and the V segment lost 6 bases, leaving 8 bases of the junction unmatched. The CDR3 DNA sequence: TGCAGCGTGGGTAGGGACAGTTTCTACGAGCAGTACGTC. Translating it yields CSVGRDSFYEQYV.

This clone has at least ten counts. V usage is TRBV20-1 and J usage is TRBJ1-2; D is uncertain. The CDR3 has 11 residues. The V end was cut by 3 bases, the J end by 4 bases, with 6 bases between. CDR1 and CDR2 from the germline V gene are DFQATT and SNEGSKA (reference sequence). Here the CDR3 reads CSARDPYGYTF. CDR3 nucleotide sequence: TGCAGTGCTAGGGATCCCTATGGCTACACCTTC.

The rearrangement joins TRBV19 to TRBJ1-5; D perhaps matches TRBD1 (6 bases). Germline CDR1 LNHDA, CDR2 SQIVND (reference sequence). V lost 5 bases, J lost 0 bases, and 20 bases lay in between. The CDR3 has 18 amino acids. The CDR3 sequence is CASSRPAGGFYSNQPQHF. CDR3 bases: TGTGCCAGTAGTCGGCCCGCGGGGGGCTTCTATAGCAATCAGCCCCAGCATTTT. Combining the CDR3 with reference TRBV19 and TRBJ1-5 gives the whole variable domain DGGITQSPKYLFRKEGQNVTLSCEQNLNHDAMYWYRQDPGQGLRLIYYSQIVNDFQKGDIAEGYSVSREKKESFPLTVTSAQKNPTAFYLCASSRPAGGFYSNQPQHFGDGTRLSIL.

The chain recombines TRBV10-2 with TRBJ2-2; D might be TRBD2 (6 bases). V was trimmed by 2 bases and J by 5 bases, leaving 15 bases between them. Germline lookup yields CDR1 WSHSY and CDR2 SAAADI. The CDR3 length is 16 residues. CDR3 DNA: TGCGCCAGCAGTGAGACATTGGGGGGACCTACCGGGGAGCTGTTTTTT. Its translation: CASSETLGGPTGELFF.